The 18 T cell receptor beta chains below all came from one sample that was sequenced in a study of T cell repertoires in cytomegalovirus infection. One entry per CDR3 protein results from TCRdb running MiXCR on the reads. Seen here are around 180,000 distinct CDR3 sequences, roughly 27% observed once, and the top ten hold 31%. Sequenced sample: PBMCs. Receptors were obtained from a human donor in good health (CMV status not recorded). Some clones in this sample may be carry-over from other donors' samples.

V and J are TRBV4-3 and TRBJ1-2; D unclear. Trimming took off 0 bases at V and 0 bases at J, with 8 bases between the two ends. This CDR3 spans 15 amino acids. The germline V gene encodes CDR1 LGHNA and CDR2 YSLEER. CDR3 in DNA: TGCGCCAGCAGCCAAGATACCCGAGCTAACTATGGCTACACCTTC. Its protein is CASSQDTRANYGYTF.

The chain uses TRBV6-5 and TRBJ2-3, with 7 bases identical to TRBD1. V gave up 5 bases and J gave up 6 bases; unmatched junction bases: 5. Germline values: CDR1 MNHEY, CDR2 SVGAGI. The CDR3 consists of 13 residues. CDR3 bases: TGTGCCAGCAGTACAGGGGCCTCCGATACGCAGTATTTT. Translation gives CASSTGASDTQYF.

CDR3 bases: TGCGCCAGCAGCTTGGGGCCGGGACAGGGACCCTACAATGAGCAGTTCTTC. Its protein is CASSLGPGQGPYNEQFF. This chain uses TRBV5-1 with TRBJ2-1, with 9 positions matching TRBD1. Trimming removed 0 bases from V and 2 bases from J; junction bases left unmatched: 6. This CDR3 region has 17 residues. Germline V lookup: CDR1 SGHRS, CDR2 YFSETQ.

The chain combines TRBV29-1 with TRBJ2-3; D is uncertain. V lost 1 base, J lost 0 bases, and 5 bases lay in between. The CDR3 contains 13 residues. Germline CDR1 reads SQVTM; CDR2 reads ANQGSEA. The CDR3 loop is CSVEGISTDTQYF. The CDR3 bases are TGCAGCGTTGAAGGGATTAGCACAGATACGCAGTATTTT.

The CDR3 DNA reads as TGTGCCAGCAGTCTCCGGGACAGGCCCGCGGCCCAGCATTTT. Its translation: CASSLRDRPAAQHF. The J gene is TRBJ1-5, the V gene TRBV7-2; TRBD1 matches at 8 bases. CDR1 is SGHTA and CDR2 is FQGNSA in the germline V gene. The CDR3 runs 14 residues. The J segment lost 11 bases and the V segment lost 6 bases, leaving 12 bases of the junction unmatched.

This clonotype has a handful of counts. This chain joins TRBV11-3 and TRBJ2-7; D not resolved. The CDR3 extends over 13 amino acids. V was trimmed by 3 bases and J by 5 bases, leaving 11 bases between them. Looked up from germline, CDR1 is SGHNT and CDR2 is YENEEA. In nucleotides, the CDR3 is TGTGCCAGCAGCTTGTCAACGTACGACGAGCAGTACTTC. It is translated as CASSLSTYDEQYF.

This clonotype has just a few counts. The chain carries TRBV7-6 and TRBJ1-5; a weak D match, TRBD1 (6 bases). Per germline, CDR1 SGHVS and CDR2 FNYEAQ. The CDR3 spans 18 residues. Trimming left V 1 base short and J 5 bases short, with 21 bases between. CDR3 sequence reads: CASSLGTKDSLSHQPQHF. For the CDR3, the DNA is TGTGCCAGCAGCTTAGGGACCAAGGACAGCTTATCGCATCAGCCCCAGCATTTT.

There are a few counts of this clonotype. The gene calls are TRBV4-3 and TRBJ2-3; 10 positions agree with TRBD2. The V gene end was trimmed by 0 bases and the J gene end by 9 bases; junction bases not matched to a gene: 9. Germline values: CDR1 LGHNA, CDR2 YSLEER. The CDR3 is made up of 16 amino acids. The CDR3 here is CASSQDWASGGVTQYF. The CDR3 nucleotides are TGCGCCAGCAGCCAAGATTGGGCTAGCGGGGGTGTCACGCAGTATTTT.

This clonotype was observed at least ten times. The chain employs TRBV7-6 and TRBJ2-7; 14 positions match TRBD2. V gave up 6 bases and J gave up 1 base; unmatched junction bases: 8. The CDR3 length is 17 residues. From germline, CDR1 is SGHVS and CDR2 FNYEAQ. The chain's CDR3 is CASRPGLAGGPSYEQYF. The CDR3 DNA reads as TGTGCCAGCAGACCCGGACTAGCGGGGGGCCCATCCTACGAGCAGTACTTC.

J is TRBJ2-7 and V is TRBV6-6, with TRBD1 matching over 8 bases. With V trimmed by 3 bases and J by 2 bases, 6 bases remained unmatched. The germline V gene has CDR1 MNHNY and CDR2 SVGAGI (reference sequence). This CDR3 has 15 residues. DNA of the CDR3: TGTGCCAGCAGTTATCTTCCGGGACAGGCCTACGAGCAGTACTTC. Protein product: CASSYLPGQAYEQYF.

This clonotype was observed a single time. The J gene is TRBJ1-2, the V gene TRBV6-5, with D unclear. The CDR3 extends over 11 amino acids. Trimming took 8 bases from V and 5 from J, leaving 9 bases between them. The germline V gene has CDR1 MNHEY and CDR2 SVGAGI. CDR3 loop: CASASVYGYTF. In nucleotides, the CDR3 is TGTGCCAGCGCCTCGGTGTATGGCTACACCTTC.

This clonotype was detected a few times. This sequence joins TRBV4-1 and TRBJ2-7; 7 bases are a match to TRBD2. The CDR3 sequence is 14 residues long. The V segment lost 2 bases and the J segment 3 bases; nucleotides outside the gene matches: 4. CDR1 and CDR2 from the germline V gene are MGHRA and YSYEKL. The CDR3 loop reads CASSQSLADYEQYF. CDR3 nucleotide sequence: TGCGCCAGCAGCCAATCCCTAGCGGACTACGAGCAGTACTTC.

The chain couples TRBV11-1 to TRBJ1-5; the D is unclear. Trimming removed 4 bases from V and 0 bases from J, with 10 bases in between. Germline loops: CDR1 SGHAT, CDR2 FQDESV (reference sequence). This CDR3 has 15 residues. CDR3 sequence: CASSSGEASNQPQHF. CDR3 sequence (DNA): TGTGCCAGCAGCTCCGGGGAGGCTAGCAATCAGCCCCAGCATTTT.

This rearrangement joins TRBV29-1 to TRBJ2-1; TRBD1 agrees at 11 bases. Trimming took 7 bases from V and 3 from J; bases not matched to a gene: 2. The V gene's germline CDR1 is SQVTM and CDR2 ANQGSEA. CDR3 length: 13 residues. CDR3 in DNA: TGCAGCGGCGGGACAGGGGGCTACAATGAGCAGTTCTTC. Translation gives CSGGTGGYNEQFF.

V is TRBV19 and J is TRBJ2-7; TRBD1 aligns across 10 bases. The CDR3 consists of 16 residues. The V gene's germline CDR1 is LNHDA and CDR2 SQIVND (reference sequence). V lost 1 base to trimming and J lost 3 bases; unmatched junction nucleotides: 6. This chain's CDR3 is CASSIAGTGEGYEQYF. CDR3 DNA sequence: TGTGCCAGTAGTATAGCTGGGACAGGGGAGGGCTACGAGCAGTACTTC.

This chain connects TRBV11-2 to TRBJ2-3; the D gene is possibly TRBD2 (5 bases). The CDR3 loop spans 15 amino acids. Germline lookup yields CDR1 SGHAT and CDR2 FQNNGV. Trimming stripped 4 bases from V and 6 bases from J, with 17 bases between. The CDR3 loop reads CASSSRTPLGDTQYF. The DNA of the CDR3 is TGTGCCAGCAGCTCCAGGACTCCGTTAGGCGATACGCAGTATTTT.

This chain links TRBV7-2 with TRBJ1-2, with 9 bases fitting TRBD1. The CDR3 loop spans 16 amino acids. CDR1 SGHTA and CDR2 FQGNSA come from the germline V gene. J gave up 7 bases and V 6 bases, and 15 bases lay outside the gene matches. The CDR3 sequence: CASSPPTGQGPGGYTF. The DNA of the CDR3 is TGTGCCAGCAGTCCCCCGACGGGACAGGGACCCGGTGGCTACACCTTC. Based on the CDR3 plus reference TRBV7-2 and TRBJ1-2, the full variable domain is GAGVSQSPSNKVTEKGKDVELRCDPISGHTALYWYRQSLGQGLEFLIYFQGNSAPDKSGLPSDRFSAERTGGSVSTLTIQRTQQEDSAVYLCASSPPTGQGPGGYTFGSGTRLTVV.

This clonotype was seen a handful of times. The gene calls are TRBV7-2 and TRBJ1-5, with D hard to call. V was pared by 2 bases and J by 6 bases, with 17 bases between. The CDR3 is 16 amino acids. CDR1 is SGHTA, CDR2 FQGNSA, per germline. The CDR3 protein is CASSLRGLGGSQPQHF. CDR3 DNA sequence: TGTGCCAGCAGCTTACGAGGGTTGGGAGGAAGTCAGCCCCAGCATTTT.